The 25 T cell receptor beta chains given below trace back to one sample, sequenced in a study of shared clonotypes between healthy human individuals. Using immunoSEQ multiplex PCR, the repertoire was profiled, and TCRdb retains in-frame clones only, with some absent. The table has some 2 million clones, just under 95% seen once; the top ten hold more than 0.95%. Naivety among CD8 cells was defined by CD45RO negativity and positive CCR7 selection, thereby excluding terminally differentiated effector memory CD45RA+ cells. The sequencing input was naive CD8+ T cells sorted from blood. The receptors originated from a man between 18 and 35 years old in good health.

The chain carries TRBV7-9 and TRBJ2-7; weak D call: TRBD2 (5 bases). V lost 1 base, J lost 0 bases, and 13 bases lay in between. Germline CDR1 SEHNR, CDR2 FQNEAQ (reference sequence). CDR3 length: 16 amino acids. The CDR3 protein is CASSLVLLGSSYEQYF. CDR3 bases: TGTGCCAGCAGCTTAGTTCTGCTAGGGAGCTCCTACGAGCAGTACTTC.

The V call is TRBV10-3, the J call TRBJ2-1, with a tentative D call TRBD1 (6 bases). Looked up from germline, CDR1 is ENHRY and CDR2 is SYGVKD. The CDR3 runs to 12 residues. V lost 11 bases to trimming and J lost 5 bases, with 13 bases between them. CDR3 bases: TGTGCCGTCACGGGACAAGACAATGAGCAGTTCTTC. Residues: CAVTGQDNEQFF.

To note about this clone: This specimen includes other DNA sequences encoding the same CDR3. The chain carries TRBV13 and TRBJ2-3; no clear D gene. The CDR3 runs 15 residues. Trimming stripped 1 base from V and 0 bases from J, with 8 bases between. Per germline, CDR1 PRHDT and CDR2 FYEKMQ (reference sequence). The DNA for the CDR3 is TGTGCCAGCAGCTTAGCGGGTACTAGCACAGATACGCAGTATTTT. Encoded protein: CASSLAGTSTDTQYF.

The chain combines TRBV19 with TRBJ2-1, with D perhaps matching TRBD1 (5 bases). The CDR3 extends over 14 amino acids. Germline-derived CDR1 and CDR2 are LNHDA and SQIVND (reference sequence). Trimming removed 6 bases from V and 7 bases from J, with 16 bases in between. CDR3 in amino acids: CASSESLAGNEQFF. CDR3 nucleotide sequence: TGTGCCAGTAGCGAGTCATTGGCAGGGAATGAGCAGTTCTTC.

The chain carries TRBV9 and TRBJ1-3, with D tentatively TRBD1 (6 bases). This CDR3 comprises 20 residues. Germline CDR1 SGDLS, CDR2 YYNGEE. Between the trimmed V and J ends, which lost 0 bases and 2 bases, there was a span of 24 bases. This CDR3 is CASSVDLRDGRGSPGNTIYF. As DNA, the CDR3 is TGTGCCAGCAGCGTAGACCTTCGGGACGGCAGGGGATCCCCTGGAAACACCATATATTTT.

This chain links TRBV15 with TRBJ2-3; 10 bases are a match to TRBD1. The CDR3 has 13 amino acids. Trimming cost V 8 bases and J 3 bases; bases outside gene matches: 2. Germline CDR1 LNHNV, CDR2 YYDKDF (reference sequence). CDR3 in amino acids: CATRDRGTDTQYF. The CDR3 nucleotides read TGTGCCACCCGGGACAGGGGAACAGATACGCAGTATTTT.

The J gene is TRBJ2-7, the V gene TRBV19; no reliable D call. The germline V gene has CDR1 LNHDA and CDR2 SQIVND (reference sequence). V was shortened by 8 bases and J by 2 bases, with 13 bases between the two germline ends. The CDR3 is 13 residues long. Here the CDR3 DNA reads TGTGCCAGTTCCCCTGCGGAGACCTACGAGCAGTACTTC. Translated: CASSPAETYEQYF.

The rearrangement uses TRBV4-1 and TRBJ2-5; D not resolved. CDR1 is MGHRA, CDR2 YSYEKL, per germline. The CDR3 runs to 14 residues. Trimming left V 1 base short and J 1 base short, with 7 bases between. CDR3 DNA sequence: TGCGCCAGCAGCCAAGGAAGCATCCAAGAGACCCAGTACTTC. Translating it yields CASSQGSIQETQYF.

This clone showed up just once. This rearrangement joins TRBV27 to TRBJ1-2; weak D call: TRBD1 (5 bases). Deletions cut 6 bases from V and 2 bases from J, with 25 bases between. Germline V lookup: CDR1 MNHEY, CDR2 SMNVEV (reference sequence). This CDR3 spans 18 amino acids. The CDR3 DNA follows: TGTGCCAGCAGGGGGGTAGGGGCTTCCCCTGAACGAAACTATGGCTACACCTTC. This codes for CASRGVGASPERNYGYTF.

The chain uses TRBV30 and TRBJ2-1; TRBD2 agrees at 13 bases. This CDR3 contains 19 residues. Germline V gene lookup returns CDR1 GTSNPN and CDR2 SVGIG (reference sequence). J lost 4 bases, V lost 5 bases, and 17 bases had no gene match. Here the CDR3 DNA reads TGTGCCTGGGCGGAAATCGGACTAGCGGGAGAACCGTATTACAATGAGCAGTTCTTC. This gives the protein CAWAEIGLAGEPYYNEQFF.

The V and J genes are TRBV4-1 and TRBJ1-4; D remains unclear. CDR3 length equals 15 residues. The germline V gene encodes CDR1 MGHRA and CDR2 YSYEKL. Trimming removed 4 bases from V and 2 bases from J, with 11 bases in between. The CDR3 sequence: CASSPRSGTNEKLFF. The CDR3 DNA reads as TGCGCCAGCAGCCCTCGGTCCGGGACTAATGAAAAACTGTTTTTT.

V and J are TRBV27 and TRBJ2-1; D unresolved. Germline values: CDR1 MNHEY, CDR2 SMNVEV (reference sequence). The V end was cut by 7 bases, the J end by 8 bases, with 21 bases between. The CDR3 length is 15 residues. The DNA of the CDR3 is TGTGCCAGCAAAGTCCGGGCCCGGCCCATCGATGAGCAGTTCTTC. Its translation: CASKVRARPIDEQFF.

J is TRBJ1-2 and V is TRBV10-1; D is uncertain. The CDR3 contains 14 residues. Per germline, CDR1 WNHNN and CDR2 SYGVQD (reference sequence). Trimming removed 8 bases at V and 4 bases at J, with 17 bases between. The CDR3 DNA follows: TGCGCCAGCGGCCCCCAATCGTGTAGCTATGGCTACACCTTC. Translating gives CASGPQSCSYGYTF.

V usage is TRBV5-1 and J usage is TRBJ1-2; D is perhaps TRBD1 (6 bases). This CDR3 has 15 residues. Germline values: CDR1 SGHRS, CDR2 YFSETQ. Trimming removed 3 bases from V and 4 bases from J, with 16 bases in between. CDR3 sequence reads: CASSSLGGAVYGYTF. The CDR3 DNA sequence: TGCGCCAGCAGCTCCCTCGGGGGGGCTGTCTATGGCTACACCTTC.

V and J are TRBV19 and TRBJ2-7; the D gene is possibly TRBD1 (5 bases). This CDR3 spans 20 amino acids. Germline V gene data show CDR1 as LNHDA and CDR2 as SQIVND (reference sequence). The ends were cut back, 2 bases at V and 2 bases at J, with 28 bases in the middle. CDR3 in amino acids: CASSINRVKSREGKAYEQYF. CDR3 DNA sequence: TGTGCCAGTAGTATAAATCGTGTGAAGTCCAGGGAAGGGAAGGCCTACGAGCAGTACTTC.

The V call is TRBV5-6, the J call TRBJ1-6; D perhaps matches TRBD1 (5 bases). CDR3 size: 14 residues. Germline-derived CDR1 and CDR2 are SGHDT and YYEEEE. Trimming removed 2 bases from V and 7 bases from J, with 10 bases in between. In DNA, the CDR3 is TGTGCCAGCAGCTTTGCAGGGTCGAATTCACCCCTCCACTTT. It is translated as CASSFAGSNSPLHF.

This chain connects TRBV9 to TRBJ1-4; 7 nucleotides align to TRBD1. The CDR3 runs 14 residues. Germline V gene data show CDR1 as SGDLS and CDR2 as YYNGEE. V lost 3 bases and J lost 3; bases outside the gene matches: 2. The CDR3 DNA follows: TGTGCCAGCAGCGGGGACAGCTCTAATGAAAAACTGTTTTTT. Translated, it gives CASSGDSSNEKLFF.

The chain employs TRBV28 and TRBJ2-7; 10 positions match TRBD2. Germline V gives CDR1 MDHEN, CDR2 SYDVKM. After removal of 2 bases from V and 3 bases from J, the junction contained 13 bases not matched to a gene. The CDR3 has 18 residues. The CDR3 spells CASSLGTGLAPRSYEQYF. In nucleotides, the CDR3 is TGTGCCAGCAGTTTAGGTACGGGACTAGCGCCACGAAGCTACGAGCAGTACTTC.

This rearrangement joins TRBV30 to TRBJ2-2; D may correspond to TRBD1 or TRBD2 (6 bases each). Germline-derived CDR1 and CDR2 are GTSNPN and SVGIG (reference sequence). The germline V and J ends were trimmed by 3 bases and 9 bases, with 17 bases remaining between them. The CDR3 loop spans 14 amino acids. The CDR3 loop reads CAWRWGRGGRELFF. CDR3 nucleotide sequence: TGTGCCTGGAGATGGGGGCGGGGCGGCAGGGAGCTGTTTTTT.

The chain employs TRBV10-3 and TRBJ1-5, with D perhaps matching TRBD1 (6 bases). Between the trimmed V and J ends, which lost 6 bases and 11 bases, there was a span of 23 bases. In germline, CDR1 is ENHRY, CDR2 SYGVKD. The CDR3 runs to 15 residues. CDR3 DNA: TGTGCCATCAGCGGGGGGCCGGGGGACCCGAGGTCCCAGCATTTT. Its protein product is CAISGGPGDPRSQHF.

Worth noting for this clone: The same CDR3 is also encoded by other DNA sequences in this sample. CDR3 sequence reads: CASSHGGTYEQYF. Here the CDR3 DNA reads TGTGCCAGCAGCCACGGGGGGACCTACGAGCAGTACTTC. The rearrangement links TRBV7-9 to TRBJ2-7; 7 nucleotides line up with TRBD2. In germline, CDR1 is SEHNR, CDR2 FQNEAQ (reference sequence). The CDR3 has 13 residues. Trimming removed 5 bases from V and 2 bases from J; junction bases left unmatched: 3.

Comments on this clone: The sample contains more than one DNA sequence encoding this CDR3. The rearrangement uses TRBV7-2 and TRBJ2-7; 9 nucleotides match TRBD1. This CDR3 has 14 amino acids. Germline values: CDR1 SGHTA, CDR2 FQGNSA. Trimming at V came to 4 bases and at J to 2 bases, leaving 3 bases not matched to a gene. CDR3 bases: TGTGCCAGCAGCTCGTGGACAGGGGCCTACGAGCAGTACTTC. Translating it yields CASSSWTGAYEQYF.

The rearrangement links TRBV7-2 to TRBJ2-2; D may be TRBD1 (5 bases). The CDR3 spans 14 residues. Deletions cut 3 bases from V and 4 bases from J, with 9 bases between. Germline CDR1 and CDR2: SGHTA and FQGNSA. Here the CDR3 reads CASSFFQGTGELFF. The DNA of the CDR3 is TGTGCCAGCAGCTTCTTTCAGGGCACCGGGGAGCTGTTTTTT.

The J gene is TRBJ1-2, the V gene TRBV19, with D tentatively TRBD1 (5 bases). V dropped 8 bases and J dropped 3 bases, with 10 bases sitting between them. The germline V gene has CDR1 LNHDA and CDR2 SQIVND (reference sequence). The CDR3 has 12 amino acids. Written as DNA, the CDR3 is TGTGCCAGTCTCCGGGGGGACTATGGCTACACCTTC. Protein: CASLRGDYGYTF. Filled out from reference TRBV19 and TRBJ1-2, the complete variable domain reads DGGITQSPKYLFRKEGQNVTLSCEQNLNHDAMYWYRQDPGQGLRLIYYSQIVNDFQKGDIAEGYSVSREKKESFPLTVTSAQKNPTAFYLCASLRGDYGYTFGSGTRLTVV.

The CDR3 region is CASISTGSSYEQYF. DNA of the CDR3: TGTGCCAGCATATCCACGGGGAGCTCCTACGAGCAGTACTTC. The J gene is TRBJ2-7, the V gene TRBV25-1, with D possibly matching TRBD2 (5 bases). From germline, CDR1 is MGHDK and CDR2 SYGVNS. Trimming cost V 7 bases and J 0 bases, with 13 bases left between them. The CDR3 contains 14 residues.